This T cell receptor (beta chain) was observed in a study of T cells after yellow fever vaccination. Across the study: Libraries from low-cell-number fractions were prepared with the SMART-Seq v4 Ultra Low Input RNA kit.

The CDR3 extends over 12 amino acids. The V end lost 4 bases, the J end lost 3 bases, and 8 bases lay between the germline ends. Germline CDR1 is SGHKS and CDR2 is YYEKEE (reference sequence). This clonotype appeared a few times. As TCR cDNA was made by 5'RACE template switching, a universal primer site and UMIs were added. MiXCR, run by TCRdb on the 5' RACE reads, gives a single entry per CDR3 protein. Of about 210,000 distinct CDR3 sequences listed, less than 3.5% were seen once; the top ten hold around 3%. The source is a man aged 18 to 30 who received the YFV17D yellow fever vaccine. Source: CD4+ T cells sorted from PBMCs, taken 10 days after the yellow fever booster vaccination. This chain uses TRBV5-5 with TRBJ2-7; D ambiguous. The CDR3 reads CASSPTFYEQYF. In DNA, the CDR3 is TGTGCCAGCAGCCCGACATTCTACGAGCAGTACTTC.